One TCR beta chain is described in this entry. Mismatch with germline at one junction end may stem from a read error. Amplification of TCR alpha and beta CDR3 regions from RNA used iRepertoire nested multiplex PCR. One entry per CDR3 protein results from TCRdb running MiXCR on the multiplex PCR reads. The data contain 300,000 to 400,000 distinct CDR3 sequences, less than 50% of them singletons. The data were obtained in a study of glioma-infiltrating T cells. Germline V gene sequence: CDR1 DFQATT, CDR2 SNEGSKA (reference sequence). This CDR3 contains 14 residues. This clonotype originated in a human donor with low-grade glioma or glioblastoma, undergoing nonglioma brain surgery, or in good health (not recorded which). The sequenced sample was glioma tissue, nonneoplastic brain tissue, or PBMCs (not recorded which). The V call is TRBV20-1, the J call TRBJ2-1; 7 bases map to TRBD1. The CDR3 coding sequence is TGCAGTGCTAGATCCGGGGACAGTTACAATGTGCAGTTCTTC. Its translation is CSARSGDSYNVQFF.